This T cell receptor beta chain was recorded in a study of blood T cell repertoires in COVID-19. Study-level information: Collection of acute and convalescent COVID-19 samples took place in the United States, Italy and Spain. T cells, B-cell-depleted T cells, or PBMCs provided the cDNA or gDNA that served as material.

The CDR3 runs 13 residues. Germline V gene lookup returns CDR1 LNHDA and CDR2 SQIVND (reference sequence). Trimming pared 3 bases from V and 2 bases from J, leaving 8 bases between. Per the study methods: Reference gene primer amplification gave estimated nucleated cell counts. Sequencing was performed with immunoSEQ multiplex PCR; in TCRdb, only in-frame clones are kept and a portion is missing. V, J and clone size derive from that table, while D and trimming were established from the DNA sequence. The table shows 250,000 to 350,000 clones, with approximately 88% occurring only once. This TCR was recovered from a woman in her 30s who had recovered from COVID-19. This chain connects TRBV19 to TRBJ2-7; perhaps TRBD1 as D (6 bases). Sequencing was done on a sample of peripheral blood. The CDR3 is CASSIGDTYEQYF. The CDR3 DNA reads TGTGCCAGTAGTATCGGGGACACCTACGAGCAGTACTTC.